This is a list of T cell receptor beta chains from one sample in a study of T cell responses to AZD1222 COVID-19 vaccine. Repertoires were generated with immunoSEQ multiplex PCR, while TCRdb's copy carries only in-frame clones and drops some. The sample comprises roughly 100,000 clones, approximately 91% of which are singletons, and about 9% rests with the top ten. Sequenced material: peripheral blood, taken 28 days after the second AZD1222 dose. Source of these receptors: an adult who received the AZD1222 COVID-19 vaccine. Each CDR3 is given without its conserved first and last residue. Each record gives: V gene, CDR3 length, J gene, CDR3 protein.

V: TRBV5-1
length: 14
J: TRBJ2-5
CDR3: ASSLVAGGPQETQY

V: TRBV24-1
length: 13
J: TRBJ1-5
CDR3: ATSSGDRGDQPQH

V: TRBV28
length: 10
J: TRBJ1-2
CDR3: ASSFGSYGYT

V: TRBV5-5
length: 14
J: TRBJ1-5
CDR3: ASSLGVGQGNQPQH

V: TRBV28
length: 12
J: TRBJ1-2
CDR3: ASGYGTSGKGYT

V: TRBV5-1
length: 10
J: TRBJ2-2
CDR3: ASSLSVGELF

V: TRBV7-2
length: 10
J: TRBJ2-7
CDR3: ASSQGQGYKY

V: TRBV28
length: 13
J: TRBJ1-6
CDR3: ASSLGGHYNSPLH

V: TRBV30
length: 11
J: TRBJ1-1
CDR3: AWGGQLNTEAF

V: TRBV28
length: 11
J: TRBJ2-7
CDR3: ASSPHTGNEQY